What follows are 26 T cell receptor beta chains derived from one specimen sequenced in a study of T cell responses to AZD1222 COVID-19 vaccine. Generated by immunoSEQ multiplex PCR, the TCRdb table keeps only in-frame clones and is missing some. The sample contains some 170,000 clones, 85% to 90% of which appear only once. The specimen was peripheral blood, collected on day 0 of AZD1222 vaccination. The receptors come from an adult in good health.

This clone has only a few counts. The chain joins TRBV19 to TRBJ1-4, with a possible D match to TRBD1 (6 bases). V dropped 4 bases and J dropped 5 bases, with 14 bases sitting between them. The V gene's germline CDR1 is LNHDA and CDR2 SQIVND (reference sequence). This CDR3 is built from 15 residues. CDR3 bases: TGTGCCAGTAGTAACCTGGACAGCTTCAATGAAAAACTGTTTTTT. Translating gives CASSNLDSFNEKLFF. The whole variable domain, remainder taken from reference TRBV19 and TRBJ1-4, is DGGITQSPKYLFRKEGQNVTLSCEQNLNHDAMYWYRQDPGQGLRLIYYSQIVNDFQKGDIAEGYSVSREKKESFPLTVTSAQKNPTAFYLCASSNLDSFNEKLFFGSGTQLSVL.

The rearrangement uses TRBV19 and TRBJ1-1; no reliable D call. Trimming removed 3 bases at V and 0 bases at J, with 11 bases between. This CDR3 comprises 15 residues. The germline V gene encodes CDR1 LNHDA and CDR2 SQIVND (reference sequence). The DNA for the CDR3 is TGTGCCAGTAGTATTGGGTTCTCAATGAACACTGAAGCTTTCTTT. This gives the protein CASSIGFSMNTEAFF.

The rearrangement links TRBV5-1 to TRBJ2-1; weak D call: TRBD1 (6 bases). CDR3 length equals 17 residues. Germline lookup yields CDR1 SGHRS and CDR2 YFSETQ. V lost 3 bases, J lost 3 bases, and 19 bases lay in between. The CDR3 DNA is TGCGCCAGCAGCTGGCCGTCAGGGGTCCTTAACTACAATGAGCAGTTCTTC. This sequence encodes CASSWPSGVLNYNEQFF.

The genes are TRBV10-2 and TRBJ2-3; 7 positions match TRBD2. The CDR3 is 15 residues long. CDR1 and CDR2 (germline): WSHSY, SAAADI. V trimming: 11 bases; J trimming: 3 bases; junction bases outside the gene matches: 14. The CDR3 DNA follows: TGCGCCCAACTGATGGGGCGGGAGAGGACAGATACGCAGTATTTT. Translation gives CAQLMGRERTDTQYF.

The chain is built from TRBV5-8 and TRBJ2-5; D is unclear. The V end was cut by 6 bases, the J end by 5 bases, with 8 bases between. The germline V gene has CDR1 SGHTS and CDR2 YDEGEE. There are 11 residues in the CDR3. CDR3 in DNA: TGTGCCAGCAAATCACGGGAGACCCAGTACTTC. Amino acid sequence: CASKSRETQYF.

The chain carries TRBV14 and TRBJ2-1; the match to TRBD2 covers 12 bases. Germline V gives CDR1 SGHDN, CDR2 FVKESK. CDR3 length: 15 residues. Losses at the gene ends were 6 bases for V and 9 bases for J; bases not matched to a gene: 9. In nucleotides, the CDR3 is TGTGCCAGCAGTCTAGCGGGAGGGCCCACAGGTGAGCAGTTCTTC. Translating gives CASSLAGGPTGEQFF.

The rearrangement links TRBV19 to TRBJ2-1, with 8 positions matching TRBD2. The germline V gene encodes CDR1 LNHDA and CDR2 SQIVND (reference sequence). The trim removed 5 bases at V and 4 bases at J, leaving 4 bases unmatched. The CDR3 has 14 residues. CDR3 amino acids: CASSGSGSYNEQFF. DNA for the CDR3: TGTGCCAGTAGTGGCAGCGGGAGTTACAATGAGCAGTTCTTC. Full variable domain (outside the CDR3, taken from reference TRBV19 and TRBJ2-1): DGGITQSPKYLFRKEGQNVTLSCEQNLNHDAMYWYRQDPGQGLRLIYYSQIVNDFQKGDIAEGYSVSREKKESFPLTVTSAQKNPTAFYLCASSGSGSYNEQFFGPGTRLTVL.

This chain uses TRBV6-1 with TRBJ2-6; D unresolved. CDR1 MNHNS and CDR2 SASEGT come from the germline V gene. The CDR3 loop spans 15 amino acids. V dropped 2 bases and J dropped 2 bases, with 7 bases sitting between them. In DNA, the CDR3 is TGTGCCAGCAGTGAATTCGCAACTGGGGCCAACGTCCTGACTTTC. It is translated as CASSEFATGANVLTF.

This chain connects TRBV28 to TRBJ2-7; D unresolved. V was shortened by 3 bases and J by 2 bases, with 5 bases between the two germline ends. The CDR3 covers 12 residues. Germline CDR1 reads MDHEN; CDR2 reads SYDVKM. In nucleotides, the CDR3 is TGTGCCAGCAGTTTCGGTACCTACGAGCAGTACTTC. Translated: CASSFGTYEQYF.

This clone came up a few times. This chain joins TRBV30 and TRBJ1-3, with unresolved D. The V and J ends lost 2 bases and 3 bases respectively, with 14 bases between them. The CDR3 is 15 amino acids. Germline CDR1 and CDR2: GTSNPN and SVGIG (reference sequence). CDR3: CAWSIQLWNGNTIYF. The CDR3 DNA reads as TGTGCCTGGAGTATACAACTATGGAATGGAAACACCATATATTTT.

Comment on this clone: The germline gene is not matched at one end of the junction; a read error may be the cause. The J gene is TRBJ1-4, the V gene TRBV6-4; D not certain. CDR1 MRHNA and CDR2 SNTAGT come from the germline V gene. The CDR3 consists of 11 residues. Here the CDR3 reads CCRGTNEKLFF. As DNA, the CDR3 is TGCTGCCGGGGAACTAATGAAAAACTGTTTTTT.

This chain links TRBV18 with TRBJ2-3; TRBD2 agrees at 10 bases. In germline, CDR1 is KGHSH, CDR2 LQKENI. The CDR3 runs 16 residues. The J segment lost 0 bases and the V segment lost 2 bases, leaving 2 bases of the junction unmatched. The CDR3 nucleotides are TGTGCCAGCTCACCAAAGACTAGCGGGAGCACAGATACGCAGTATTTT. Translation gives CASSPKTSGSTDTQYF. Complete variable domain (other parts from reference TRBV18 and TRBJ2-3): NAGVMQNPRHLVRRRGQEARLRCSPMKGHSHVYWYRQLPEEGLKFMVYLQKENIIDESGMPKERFSAEFPKEGPSILRIQQVVRGDSAAYFCASSPKTSGSTDTQYFGPGTRLTVL.

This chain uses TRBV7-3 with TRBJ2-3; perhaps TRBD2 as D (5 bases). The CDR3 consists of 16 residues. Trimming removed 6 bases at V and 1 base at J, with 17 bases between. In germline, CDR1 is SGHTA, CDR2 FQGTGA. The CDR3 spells CASSSGIKIGTDTQYF. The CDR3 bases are TGTGCCAGCAGTTCCGGGATTAAGATCGGCACAGATACGCAGTATTTT.

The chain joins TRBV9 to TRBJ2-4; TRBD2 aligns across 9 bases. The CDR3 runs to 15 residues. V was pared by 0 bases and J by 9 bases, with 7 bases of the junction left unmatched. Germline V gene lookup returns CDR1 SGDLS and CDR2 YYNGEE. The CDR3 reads CASSVDGLAGSIQYF. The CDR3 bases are TGTGCCAGCAGCGTAGACGGGCTAGCGGGAAGCATTCAGTACTTC.

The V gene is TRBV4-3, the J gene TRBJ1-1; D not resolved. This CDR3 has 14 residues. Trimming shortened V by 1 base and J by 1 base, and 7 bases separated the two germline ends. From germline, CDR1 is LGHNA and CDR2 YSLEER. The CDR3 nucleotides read TGCGCCAGCAGCCAAGGATCGGGGAACACTGAAGCTTTCTTT. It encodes CASSQGSGNTEAFF.

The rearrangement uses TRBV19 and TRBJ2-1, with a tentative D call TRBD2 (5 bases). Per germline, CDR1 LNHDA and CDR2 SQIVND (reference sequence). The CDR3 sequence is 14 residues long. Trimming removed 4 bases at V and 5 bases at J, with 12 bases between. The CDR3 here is CASSTRGSNNEQFF. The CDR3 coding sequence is TGTGCCAGTAGTACCCGAGGGAGCAACAATGAGCAGTTCTTC.

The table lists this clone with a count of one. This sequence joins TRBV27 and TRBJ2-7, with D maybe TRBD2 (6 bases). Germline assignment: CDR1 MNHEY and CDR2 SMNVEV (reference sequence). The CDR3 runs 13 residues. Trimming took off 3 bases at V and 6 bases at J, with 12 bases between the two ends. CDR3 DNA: TGTGCCAGCAGTTTGCGGGTGGGGGGCGAGCAGTACTTC. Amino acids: CASSLRVGGEQYF.

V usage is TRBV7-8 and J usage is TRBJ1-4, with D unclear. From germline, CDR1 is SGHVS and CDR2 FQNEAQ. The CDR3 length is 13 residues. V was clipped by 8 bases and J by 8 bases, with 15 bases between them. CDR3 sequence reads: CASQDYRGEKLFF. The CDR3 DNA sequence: TGTGCCAGCCAAGACTACCGCGGCGAAAAACTGTTTTTT.

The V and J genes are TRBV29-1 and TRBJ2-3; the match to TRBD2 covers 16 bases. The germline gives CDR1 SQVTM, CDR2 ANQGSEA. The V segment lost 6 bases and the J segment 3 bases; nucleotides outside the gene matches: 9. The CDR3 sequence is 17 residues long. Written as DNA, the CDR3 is TGCAGCGTCCTGGGACTAGCGGGGGGGCAGGGGACAGATACGCAGTATTTT. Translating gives CSVLGLAGGQGTDTQYF.

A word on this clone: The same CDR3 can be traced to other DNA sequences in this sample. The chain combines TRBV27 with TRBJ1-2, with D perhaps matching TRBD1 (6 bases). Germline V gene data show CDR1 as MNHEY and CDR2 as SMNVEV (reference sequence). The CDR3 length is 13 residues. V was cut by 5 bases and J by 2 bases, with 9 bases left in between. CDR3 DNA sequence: TGTGCCAGCAGTCTCACAGGGAACTATGGCTACACCTTC. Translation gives CASSLTGNYGYTF.

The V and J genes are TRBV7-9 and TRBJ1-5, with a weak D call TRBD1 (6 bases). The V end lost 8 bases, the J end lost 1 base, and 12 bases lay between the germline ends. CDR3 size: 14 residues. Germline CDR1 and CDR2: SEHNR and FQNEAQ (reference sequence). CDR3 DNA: TGTGCCAGCGGGAGGGGGAACAGCAATCAGCCCCAGCATTTT. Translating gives CASGRGNSNQPQHF.

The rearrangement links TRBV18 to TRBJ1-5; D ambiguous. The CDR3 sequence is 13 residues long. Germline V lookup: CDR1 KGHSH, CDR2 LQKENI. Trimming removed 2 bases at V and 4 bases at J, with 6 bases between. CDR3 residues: CASSPALNQPQHF. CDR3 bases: TGTGCCAGCTCACCAGCGTTAAATCAGCCCCAGCATTTT.

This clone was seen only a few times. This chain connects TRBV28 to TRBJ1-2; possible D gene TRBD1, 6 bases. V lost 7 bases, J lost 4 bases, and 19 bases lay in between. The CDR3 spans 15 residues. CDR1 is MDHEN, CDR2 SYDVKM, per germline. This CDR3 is CASTAVGGWTYGYTF. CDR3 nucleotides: TGTGCCAGCACCGCCGTAGGGGGTTGGACCTATGGCTACACCTTC.

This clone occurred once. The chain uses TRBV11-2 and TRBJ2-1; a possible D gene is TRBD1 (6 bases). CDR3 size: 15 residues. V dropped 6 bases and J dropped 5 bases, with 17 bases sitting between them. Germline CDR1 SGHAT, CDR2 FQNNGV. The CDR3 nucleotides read TGTGCCAGCAGGATAAGAGGCGAGGGGGACAATGAGCAGTTCTTC. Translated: CASRIRGEGDNEQFF.

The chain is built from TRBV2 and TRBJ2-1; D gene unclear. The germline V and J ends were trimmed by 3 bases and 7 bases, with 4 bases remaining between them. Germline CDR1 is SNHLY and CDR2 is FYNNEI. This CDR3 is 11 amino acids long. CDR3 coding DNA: TGTGCCAGCAGTGAGAGAAATGAGCAGTTCTTC. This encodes CASSERNEQFF.

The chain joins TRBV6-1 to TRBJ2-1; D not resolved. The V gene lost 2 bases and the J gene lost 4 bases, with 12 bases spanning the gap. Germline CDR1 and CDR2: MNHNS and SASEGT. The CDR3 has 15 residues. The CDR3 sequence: CASSERTDGYNEQFF. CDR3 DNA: TGTGCCAGCAGTGAAAGAACGGACGGGTACAATGAGCAGTTCTTC.